Listed below are T cell receptor beta chains from one sample, sequenced in a study of long-term antiretroviral therapy in people with HIV. Here immunoSEQ multiplex PCR was the method, and the copy in TCRdb shows in-frame clones only, minus some. The sample has tens of thousands of clones; about four fifths are singletons. The specimen was unsorted PBMCs, collected 1 year after starting antiretroviral therapy. These receptors came from a man aged 18 to 30 with HIV. CDR3s include the opening cysteine and the closing phenylalanine or tryptophan. D genes are given only for firm matches. Clone size is stated in some rows and not others, as once, few, many or a class when expanded.

CDR3aa,CDR3nt,abundance,d_gene,v_gene,j_gene
CASSLDKAYEQYF,TGTGCCAGCAGCCTGGACAAGGCCTACGAGCAGTACTTC,-,-,TRBV28,TRBJ2-7
CASSIGREGEQYF,TGTGCCAGTAGTATAGGGAGGGAGGGCGAGCAGTACTTC,-,TRBD2,TRBV19,TRBJ2-7
CTCHLQGADTQYF,TGCACCTGCCACCTACAGGGAGCAGATACGCAGTATTTT,-,-,TRBV1,TRBJ2-3
CASSEVAGVADTQYF,TGTGCCAGCAGTGAAGTGGCAGGGGTGGCAGATACGCAGTATTTT,-,-,TRBV6-1,TRBJ2-3
CAGGQPQHF,TGTGCGGGGGGTCAGCCCCAGCATTTT,-,-,TRBV6-6,TRBJ1-5
CASSEGREGDEQYF,TGCGCCAGCAGTGAGGGAAGGGAAGGGGACGAGCAGTACTTC,-,-,TRBV10-1,TRBJ2-7
CASSLDLLAGYTDTQYF,TGTGCCAGCAGCTTAGATCTCCTAGCGGGTTACACAGATACGCAGTATTTT,-,TRBD2,TRBV11-2,TRBJ2-3
CASSPQGNYGYTF,TGTGCCAGCAGTCCACAGGGGAACTATGGCTACACCTTC,-,TRBD1,TRBV6-6,TRBJ1-2
CASSSPGFNSYEQYF,TGTGCCAGCAGCTCCCCCGGGTTCAACTCCTACGAGCAGTACTTC,-,-,TRBV9,TRBJ2-7
CASSSGSTEAFF,TGTGCCAGTAGTAGCGGGAGCACTGAAGCTTTCTTT,-,-,TRBV19,TRBJ1-1
CASSLAQGAREQYF,TGTGCCAGCAGCTTAGCACAGGGAGCGCGCGAGCAGTACTTC,-,-,TRBV7-9,TRBJ2-7
CSVDRPGRVPDTQYF,TGCAGCGTTGATCGACCCGGGCGGGTCCCAGATACGCAGTATTTT,-,-,TRBV29-1,TRBJ2-3
CASSPDRRREQYF,TGTGCCAGCAGCCCGGACAGGCGTCGAGAGCAGTACTTC,few,TRBD1,TRBV5-6,TRBJ2-7
CASSFLTSYEQYF,TGTGCCAGCAGCTTCTTGACCAGTTACGAGCAGTACTTC,once,-,TRBV5-6,TRBJ2-7
CATPGPTQYF,TGTGCCACCCCGGGACCTACGCAGTATTTT,-,-,TRBV19,TRBJ2-3
CASSEWTGPYNEQFF,TGCGCCAGCAGTGAATGGACAGGGCCCTACAATGAGCAGTTCTTC,-,TRBD1,TRBV10-1,TRBJ2-1
CASSGRSGALYYEQYF,TGTGCCAGCAGTGGGAGGTCGGGGGCCCTTTACTACGAGCAGTACTTC,-,-,TRBV6-1,TRBJ2-7
CASSLADISYEQYF,TGTGCCAGCAGCTTGGCCGATATCTCCTACGAGCAGTACTTC,-,-,TRBV5-5,TRBJ2-7
CASSSGSSYNEQFF,TGTGCCAGCAGTTCCGGGAGTTCCTACAATGAGCAGTTCTTC,-,-,TRBV27,TRBJ2-1
CASSRKRDNYNEQFF,TGTGCCAGCAGCCGTAAACGAGACAACTACAATGAGCAGTTCTTC,-,-,TRBV6-5,TRBJ2-1
CASSRGGTGELFF,TGTGCCAGCAGCCGGGGGGGCACCGGGGAGCTGTTTTTT,-,TRBD2,TRBV14,TRBJ2-2
CASSLGGESGNTIYF,TGTGCCAGTAGCCTTGGGGGGGAGTCTGGAAACACCATATATTTT,-,-,TRBV19,TRBJ1-3
CASSFQRGDHNEQFF,TGCGCCAGCAGTTTTCAAAGGGGGGATCACAATGAGCAGTTCTTC,-,-,TRBV5-1,TRBJ2-1
CASSSADRVTNTEAFF,TGTGCCAGCAGTTCAGCGGACAGGGTAACGAACACTGAAGCTTTCTTT,-,TRBD1,TRBV7-9,TRBJ1-1
CASSETGSNQPQHF,TGTGCCAGCAGTGAGACAGGAAGCAATCAGCCCCAGCATTTT,-,-,TRBV6-6,TRBJ1-5
CASSHGQVEQYF,TGTGCCAGCAGCCACGGACAGGTCGAACAGTACTTC,-,TRBD1,TRBV4-2,TRBJ2-7
CASSLPDRVTQPQHF,TGTGCCAGCAGTTTACCGGACAGGGTCACTCAGCCCCAGCATTTT,-,TRBD1,TRBV28,TRBJ1-5